Listed here are 11 T cell receptor beta chains from one sample, sequenced in a study of regulatory and conventional T cells in RAG deficiency. The sorted conventional CD4+ T cells were CD25-low and CD127-high, with genomic DNA sequenced. Data came from immunoSEQ multiplex PCR; TCRdb stores just in-frame clones and leaves some out. Of about 46,000 clones listed, approximately 90% are singletons. The same sample was also used in a study of regulatory T cells. As that study records: Primers: 52 TRBV forward and 13 TRBJ reverse.

The sample comprised CD4+ effector T cells sorted from blood. Source of these receptors: a human donor in good health.

The rearrangement uses TRBV18 and TRBJ2-3; a possible D gene is TRBD2 (5 bases). This CDR3 comprises 12 residues. Germline V gene sequence: CDR1 KGHSH, CDR2 LQKENI. The germline V and J ends were trimmed by 5 bases and 2 bases, with 5 bases remaining between them. As DNA, the CDR3 is TGTGCCAGCTCAGACTACACAGATACGCAGTATTTT. Translated, it gives CASSDYTDTQYF.

The rearrangement links TRBV10-2 to TRBJ1-1; possible D gene TRBD1, 6 bases. Trimming took 2 bases from V and 3 from J, leaving 13 bases between them. Germline-derived CDR1 and CDR2 are WSHSY and SAAADI. The CDR3 sequence is 15 residues long. CDR3 bases: TGCGCCAGCAGTGAGCTAACGGGGGCGTACACTGAAGCTTTCTTT. Residues: CASSELTGAYTEAFF.

This clone was recorded once. The chain carries TRBV28 and TRBJ1-2; D possibly corresponds to TRBD1 (6 bases). Between the trimmed V and J ends, which lost 6 bases and 4 bases, there was a span of 15 bases. Germline values: CDR1 MDHEN, CDR2 SYDVKM. This CDR3 region has 14 residues. This CDR3 is CASRPQGNSYGYTF. The CDR3 DNA sequence: TGTGCCAGCAGACCACAGGGCAACAGCTATGGCTACACCTTC.

V usage is TRBV30 and J usage is TRBJ2-4; D could derive from TRBD1 or TRBD2 (5 bases each). Per germline, CDR1 GTSNPN and CDR2 SVGIG (reference sequence). The V end was cut by 5 bases, the J end by 6 bases, with 11 bases between. The CDR3 sequence is 12 residues long. CDR3 protein: CAWDAGTNIQYF. CDR3 bases: TGTGCCTGGGACGCCGGGACAAACATTCAGTACTTC.

The chain employs TRBV6-5 and TRBJ1-1; the D gene is possibly TRBD1 (6 bases). This CDR3 spans 15 amino acids. Germline CDR1 and CDR2: MNHEY and SVGAGI. V was clipped by 6 bases and J by 1 base, with 15 bases between them. The CDR3 DNA follows: TGTGCCAGCAGCAGGGGACCATTACCGAACACTGAAGCTTTCTTT. Amino acids: CASSRGPLPNTEAFF.

The genes are TRBV5-4 and TRBJ2-1; the D gene is possibly TRBD2 (5 bases). V was cut by 4 bases and J by 0 bases, with 17 bases left in between. This CDR3 has 17 amino acids. Germline CDR1 is SGHNT and CDR2 is YYREEE (reference sequence). CDR3: CASSRSGSSSSYNEQFF. The CDR3 nucleotides read TGTGCCAGCAGCCGCTCGGGATCCTCTAGCTCCTACAATGAGCAGTTCTTC.

The rearrangement uses TRBV6-1 and TRBJ1-4, with D possibly being TRBD1 (5 bases). The V end lost 6 bases, the J end lost 4 bases, and 9 bases lay between the germline ends. This CDR3 is 13 amino acids long. The germline V gene encodes CDR1 MNHNS and CDR2 SASEGT. The chain's CDR3 is CASSDRINEKLFF. The CDR3 DNA reads as TGTGCCAGCAGCGACAGAATTAATGAAAAACTGTTTTTT.

This clone was seen only a few times. V and J are TRBV19 and TRBJ1-2, with no clear D. The CDR3 sequence is 13 residues long. V gave up 4 bases and J gave up 4 bases, with 10 bases separating them. CDR1 is LNHDA, CDR2 SQIVND, per germline (reference sequence). The CDR3 region has the DNA TGTGCCAGTAGTACGGGAGAGTCCTATGGCTACACCTTC. It translates to CASSTGESYGYTF.

The chain couples TRBV28 to TRBJ1-1; D remains ambiguous. This CDR3 region has 13 residues. Trimming pared 2 bases from V and 4 bases from J, leaving 8 bases between. The germline V gene encodes CDR1 MDHEN and CDR2 SYDVKM. In DNA form, the CDR3 reads TGTGCCAGCAGTTTAGCTGGGAGCACTGAAGCTTTCTTT. Encoded protein: CASSLAGSTEAFF.

This clone was observed a single time. The chain links TRBV5-8 to TRBJ2-7; D not resolved. This CDR3 is 14 amino acids long. V lost 3 bases, J lost 7 bases, and 17 bases lay in between. In germline, CDR1 is SGHTS, CDR2 YDEGEE. This CDR3 reads CASSSYGRVWEQYF. The CDR3 bases are TGTGCCAGCAGCTCCTACGGACGGGTTTGGGAGCAGTACTTC.

J is TRBJ2-1 and V is TRBV5-1, with 7 nucleotides matching TRBD2. V lost 0 bases and J lost 7; bases outside the gene matches: 7. This CDR3 is 15 amino acids long. Germline V lookup: CDR1 SGHRS, CDR2 YFSETQ. CDR3 DNA: TGCGCCAGCAGCTTGGCGGCTAGCGGAAAAAATGAGCAGTTCTTC. This codes for CASSLAASGKNEQFF.